The next 16 T cell receptor beta chains were all read from a single sample in a study of blood T cell repertoires in COVID-19. Method: immunoSEQ multiplex PCR; TCRdb's copy keeps in-frame clones and lacks some. The sample lists some 140,000 clones; roughly 83% were seen once. What was sequenced was peripheral blood. The receptors come from a woman between 65 and 79 years old with COVID-19, enrolled during active disease.

This clone has more than one count but fewer than ten. The chain has TRBV7-2 and TRBJ1-1; weak D call: TRBD1 (5 bases). This CDR3 has 16 amino acids. Germline values: CDR1 SGHTA, CDR2 FQGNSA. With 6 bases removed from V and 1 base from J, the gap between germline ends came to 18 bases. DNA for the CDR3: TGTGCCAGCAGGCCTCCGACAGCCTGGTCGAACACTGAAGCTTTCTTT. Protein product: CASRPPTAWSNTEAFF.

The CDR3 is CASSMFLAGGDEQYF. The CDR3 coding sequence is TGTGCCAGCAGCATGTTCCTAGCGGGGGGCGACGAGCAGTACTTC. The genes are TRBV3-1 (or the pseudogene TRBV3-2) and TRBJ2-7; 11 nucleotides align to TRBD2. The CDR3 runs 15 residues. The germline V gene has CDR1 LGHDT and CDR2 YNNKEL (reference sequence). Trimming took 5 bases from V and 5 from J; bases not matched to a gene: 8.

This chain connects TRBV6-5 to TRBJ1-1; no firm D call. Germline-derived CDR1 and CDR2 are MNHEY and SVGAGI. V lost 7 bases, J lost 7 bases, and 10 bases lay in between. CDR3 size: 11 residues. The CDR3 region is CASKFLLEAFF. The CDR3 DNA is TGTGCCAGCAAATTCCTCCTTGAAGCTTTCTTT.

This rearrangement joins TRBV4-1 to TRBJ2-6; tentative D call: TRBD1 (5 bases). The CDR3 length is 18 residues. Trimming took off 0 bases at V and 0 bases at J, with 12 bases between the two ends. Germline assignment: CDR1 MGHRA and CDR2 YSYEKL. The CDR3 DNA reads TGCGCCAGCAGCCAAGATAGGGGCAGCAGCTCTGGGGCCAACGTCCTGACTTTC. Its protein is CASSQDRGSSSGANVLTF.

V usage is TRBV7-9 and J usage is TRBJ1-6, with D uncertain. CDR3 length equals 15 residues. Trimming removed 5 bases at V and 0 bases at J, with 8 bases between. Germline V gene data show CDR1 as SEHNR and CDR2 as FQNEAQ (reference sequence). The CDR3 sequence is CASSRGSSYNSPLHF. For the CDR3, the DNA is TGTGCCAGCAGCCGGGGTAGCTCCTATAATTCACCCCTCCACTTT.

The V and J genes are TRBV14 and TRBJ1-4; possible D gene TRBD1, 5 bases. Germline CDR1 and CDR2: SGHDN and FVKESK. The CDR3 sequence is 14 residues long. V dropped 5 bases and J dropped 4 bases, with 11 bases sitting between them. The CDR3 bases are TGTGCCAGCAGCTTGACAGCGAATAATGAAAAACTGTTTTTT. Translation: CASSLTANNEKLFF.

The chain is built from TRBV5-6 and TRBJ1-4; TRBD1 is a possible D gene (5 bases). The CDR3 extends over 14 amino acids. The V end was cut by 6 bases, the J end by 5 bases, with 14 bases between. CDR1 SGHDT and CDR2 YYEEEE come from the germline V gene. CDR3 protein: CASTGLGVNEKLFF. The CDR3, as DNA: TGTGCCAGCACCGGTTTAGGGGTCAATGAAAAACTGTTTTTT.

This clone came up a few times. The chain is built from TRBV13 and TRBJ2-5, with 7 bases identical to TRBD2. This CDR3 has 15 amino acids. J was trimmed by 2 bases and V by 8 bases; bases with no gene match: 11. The V gene's germline CDR1 is PRHDT and CDR2 FYEKMQ (reference sequence). The CDR3 nucleotides read TGTGCCAGCTCTATTTCCCCGCGGGGGCAAGAGACCCAGTACTTC. As protein: CASSISPRGQETQYF.

J is TRBJ2-1 and V is TRBV3-1 (or the pseudogene TRBV3-2); the match to TRBD2 covers 13 bases. CDR3 size: 15 residues. The ends lost 0 bases at V and 13 bases at J; junction bases unmatched: 6. CDR1 is LGHDT and CDR2 is YNNKEL in the germline V gene (reference sequence). The CDR3 is CASSQELGLAGAQFF. The CDR3 region has the DNA TGTGCCAGCAGCCAAGAACTTGGACTAGCGGGGGCCCAGTTCTTC.

The rearrangement links TRBV5-1 to TRBJ2-2; D is unclear. The V end was cut by 1 base, the J end by 6 bases, with 10 bases between. Germline CDR1 is SGHRS and CDR2 is YFSETQ. This CDR3 comprises 14 residues. The CDR3 here is CASSLRVAAGELFF. The CDR3 bases are TGCGCCAGCAGCTTGAGAGTGGCGGCCGGGGAGCTGTTTTTT.

The chain joins TRBV6-2 or TRBV6-3 to TRBJ1-1; D unclear. Germline CDR1 and CDR2: MNHEY and SVGEGT. The CDR3 has 15 residues. The V end lost 6 bases, the J end lost 0 bases, and 14 bases lay between the germline ends. CDR3 sequence (DNA): TGTGCCAGCAGCCCCCTACGGGGTTTGAACACTGAAGCTTTCTTT. It codes for CASSPLRGLNTEAFF.

This sequence joins TRBV5-6 and TRBJ1-2, with 9 bases that match TRBD1. Germline loops: CDR1 SGHDT, CDR2 YYEEEE. The CDR3 contains 12 residues. V trimming: 3 bases; J trimming: 13 bases; junction bases outside the gene matches: 7. In DNA, the CDR3 is TGTGCCAGCAGCTCGAACAGGGGGCAGGGCACCTTC. As protein: CASSSNRGQGTF. Full variable domain (missing parts from reference TRBV5-6 and TRBJ1-2): DAGVTQSPTHLIKTRGQQVTLRCSPKSGHDTVSWYQQALGQGPQFIFQYYEEEERQRGNFPDRFSGHQFPNYSSELNVNALLLGDSALYLCASSSNRGQGTFGSGTRLTVV.

J is TRBJ1-3 and V is TRBV19; 7 nucleotides agree with TRBD1. There are 15 residues in the CDR3. The V gene's germline CDR1 is LNHDA and CDR2 SQIVND (reference sequence). The ends lost 7 bases at V and 0 bases at J; junction bases unmatched: 6. The CDR3 DNA reads TGTGCCAGTACCGGCAGGGGGTCCTCTGGAAACACCATATATTTT. This translates into CASTGRGSSGNTIYF. The variable domain in full, completed from reference TRBV19 and TRBJ1-3, reads DGGITQSPKYLFRKEGQNVTLSCEQNLNHDAMYWYRQDPGQGLRLIYYSQIVNDFQKGDIAEGYSVSREKKESFPLTVTSAQKNPTAFYLCASTGRGSSGNTIYFGEGSWLTVV.

The chain is built from TRBV12-5 and TRBJ1-1, with a weak D call TRBD1 (6 bases). The CDR3 loop spans 13 amino acids. The germline V gene encodes CDR1 LGHNT and CDR2 FRNRAP. V was clipped by 6 bases and J by 6 bases, with 14 bases between them. Here the CDR3 reads CASGYQGHSEAFF. In DNA, the CDR3 is TGTGCTAGTGGGTACCAGGGGCACTCTGAAGCTTTCTTT.

Here the CDR3 reads CASSPHQGAGPMNTEAFF. CDR3 in DNA: TGTGCCAGCAGCCCTCACCAGGGGGCCGGACCTATGAACACTGAAGCTTTCTTT. This chain connects TRBV7-9 to TRBJ1-1; 8 bases map to TRBD1. The germline CDR1 and CDR2 sequences are SEHNR and FQNEAQ (reference sequence). CDR3 size: 18 residues. Germline trimming cut 5 bases from V and 0 bases from J; bases unmatched to any gene: 14.

This rearrangement joins TRBV5-1 to TRBJ2-2; TRBD1 matches 7 bases. The CDR3 spans 17 residues. The germline gives CDR1 SGHRS, CDR2 YFSETQ. The V gene end was trimmed by 4 bases and the J gene end by 0 bases; junction bases not matched to a gene: 9. The CDR3 DNA follows: TGCGCCAGCAGCCCATTCCACGGGACAGCGAACACCGGGGAGCTGTTTTTT. Protein sequence: CASSPFHGTANTGELFF.